This TCR beta chain stems from a study of CD8+ T cells in alopecia areata. In alopecia areata patients, both lesional scalp punch biopsies and peripheral blood were collected. This clone has more than one count but fewer than ten. The antigen is not known. As the sequencing template, cDNA was produced by extracting RNA and reverse transcribing it. Profiled with immunoSEQ multiplex PCR; TCRdb holds only in-frame clones, not every one. The sample carries about 110,000 clones, 55% to 60% recorded once. Overall study findings and caveats: Relative to mice, TCR sharing across patients was less clear, a difference possibly HLA-related. For lesional scalp, especially alopecia totalis/universalis, clonality was higher than in normal scalp.

V gave up 6 bases and J gave up 3 bases; unmatched junction bases: 3. The CDR3 totals 13 residues. The V gene's germline CDR1 is SQVTM and CDR2 ANQGSEA. The genes are TRBV29-1 and TRBJ1-2; TRBD1 matches at 11 bases. The clonotype comes from a human donor with alopecia areata. The material sequenced was NKG2D-low CD8+ T cells sorted from blood. The CDR3 DNA follows: TGCAGCGTGGACAGGGGGCGCGACTATGGCTACACCTTC. Translating gives CSVDRGRDYGYTF.